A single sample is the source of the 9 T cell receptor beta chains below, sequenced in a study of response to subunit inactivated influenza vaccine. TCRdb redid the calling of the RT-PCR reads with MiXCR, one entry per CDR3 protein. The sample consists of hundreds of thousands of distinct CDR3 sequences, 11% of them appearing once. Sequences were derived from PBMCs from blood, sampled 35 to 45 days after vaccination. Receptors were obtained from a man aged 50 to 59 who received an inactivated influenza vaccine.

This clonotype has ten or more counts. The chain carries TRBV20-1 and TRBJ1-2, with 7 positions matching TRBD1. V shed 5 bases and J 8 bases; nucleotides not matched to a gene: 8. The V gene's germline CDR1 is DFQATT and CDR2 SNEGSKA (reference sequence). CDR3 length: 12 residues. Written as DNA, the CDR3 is TGCAGTGCTGACGACAGGGTTGGGGGCTACACCTTC. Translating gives CSADDRVGGYTF.

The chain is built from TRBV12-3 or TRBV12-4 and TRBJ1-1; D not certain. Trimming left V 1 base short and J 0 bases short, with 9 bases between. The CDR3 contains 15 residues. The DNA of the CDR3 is TGTGCCAGCAGTTTAGTATCCAGCATGAACACTGAAGCTTTCTTT. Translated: CASSLVSSMNTEAFF.

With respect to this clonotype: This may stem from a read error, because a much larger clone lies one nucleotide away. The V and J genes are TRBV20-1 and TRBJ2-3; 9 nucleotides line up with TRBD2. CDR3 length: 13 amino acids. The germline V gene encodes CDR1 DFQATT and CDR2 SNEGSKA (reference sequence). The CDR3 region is CRARAGGSDTQYF. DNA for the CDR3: TGCCGTGCTAGAGCGGGAGGTTCAGATACGCAGTATTTT.

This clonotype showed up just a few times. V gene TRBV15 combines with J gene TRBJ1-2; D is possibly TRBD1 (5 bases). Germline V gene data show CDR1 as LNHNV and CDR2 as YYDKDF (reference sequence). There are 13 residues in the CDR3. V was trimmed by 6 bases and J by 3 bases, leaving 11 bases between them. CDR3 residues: CATRVGVDYGYTF. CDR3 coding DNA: TGTGCCACCAGGGTGGGGGTAGACTATGGCTACACCTTC.

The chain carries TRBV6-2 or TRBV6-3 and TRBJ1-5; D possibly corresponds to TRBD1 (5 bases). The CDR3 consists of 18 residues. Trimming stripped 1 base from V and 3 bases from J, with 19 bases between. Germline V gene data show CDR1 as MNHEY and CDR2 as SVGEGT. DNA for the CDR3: TGTGCCAGCAGTTACTTGCCCGCCAGGGTTAAGGACAATCAGCCCCAGCATTTT. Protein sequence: CASSYLPARVKDNQPQHF.

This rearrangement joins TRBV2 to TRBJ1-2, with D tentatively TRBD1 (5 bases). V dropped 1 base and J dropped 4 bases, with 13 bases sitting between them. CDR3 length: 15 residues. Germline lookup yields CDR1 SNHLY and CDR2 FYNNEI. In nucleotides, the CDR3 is TGTGCCAGCAGTGAAGGGCAGGGTAGCGGCTATGGCTACACCTTC. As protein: CASSEGQGSGYGYTF.

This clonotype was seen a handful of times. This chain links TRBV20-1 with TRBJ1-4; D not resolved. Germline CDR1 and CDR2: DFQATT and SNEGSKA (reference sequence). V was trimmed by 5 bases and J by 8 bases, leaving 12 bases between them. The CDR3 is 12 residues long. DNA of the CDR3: TGCAGTGCTTTGGGCCCCGGGGAAAAACTGTTTTTT. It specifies CSALGPGEKLFF.

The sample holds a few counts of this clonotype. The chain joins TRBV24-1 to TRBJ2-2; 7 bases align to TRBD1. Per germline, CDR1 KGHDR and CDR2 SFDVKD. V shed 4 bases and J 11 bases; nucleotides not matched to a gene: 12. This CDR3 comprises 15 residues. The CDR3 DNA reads TGTGCCACCAGTGACCGGACAGGACCGCATAATGAGCTGTTTTTT. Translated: CATSDRTGPHNELFF.

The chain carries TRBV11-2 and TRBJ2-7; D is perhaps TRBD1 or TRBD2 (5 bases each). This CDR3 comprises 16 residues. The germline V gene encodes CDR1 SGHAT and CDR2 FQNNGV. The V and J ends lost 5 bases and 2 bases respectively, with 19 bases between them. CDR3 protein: CASSPRSGTATYEQYF. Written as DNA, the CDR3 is TGTGCCAGCAGCCCACGATCCGGGACGGCCACCTACGAGCAGTACTTC. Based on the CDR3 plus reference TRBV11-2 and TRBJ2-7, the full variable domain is EAGVAQSPRYKIIEKRQSVAFWCNPISGHATLYWYQQILGQGPKLLIQFQNNGVVDDSQLPKDRFSAERLKGVDSTLKIQPAKLEDSAVYLCASSPRSGTATYEQYFGPGTRLTVT.